The 17 T cell receptor beta chains below all came from one sample that was sequenced in a study of vaccination and CD4 T cells after COVID-19. Stated treatment: roughly 11-day PBMC culture with coronavirus spike peptide pools or control peptides (ViraFEST assay). Cultured CD4+ T-cell DNA underwent Oncomine TCR Beta short-read sequencing. TCRdb reanalysed the PCR reads using MiXCR and keeps one entry per CDR3 protein. The sample shows about 11,000 distinct CDR3 sequences, 69% of them seen only once. These receptors have no identified antigens. Sequenced: CD4+ T cells from blood, cultured in vitro. The receptor set was obtained from a human donor who had recovered from COVID-19.

V usage is TRBV12-3 or TRBV12-4 and J usage is TRBJ1-5, with D unresolved. The CDR3 totals 15 residues. Trimming removed 1 base at V and 1 base at J, with 8 bases between. Written as DNA, the CDR3 is TGTGCCAGCAGTTTAGGGGTCTGGAGCAATCAGCCCCAGCATTTT. It specifies CASSLGVWSNQPQHF.

The count of this clonotype is one. The chain employs TRBV24-1 and TRBJ1-5; D uncertain. V was shortened by 6 bases and J by 8 bases, with 25 bases between the two germline ends. The germline gives CDR1 KGHDR, CDR2 SFDVKD. This CDR3 has 17 residues. CDR3: CATSPRLPNSASEPQHF. Written as DNA, the CDR3 is TGTGCCACCAGTCCCAGGCTCCCAAACAGCGCCAGTGAGCCCCAGCATTTT.

This clonotype was counted once. V gene TRBV7-9 combines with J gene TRBJ2-2; D not resolved. The CDR3 covers 14 residues. Germline V gene sequence: CDR1 SEHNR, CDR2 FQNEAQ (reference sequence). V was clipped by 4 bases and J by 5 bases, with 11 bases between them. CDR3 amino acids: CASSSIRRTGELFF. DNA for the CDR3: TGTGCCAGCAGCTCCATTCGAAGGACCGGGGAGCTGTTTTTT.

The chain has TRBV19 and TRBJ2-2; 12 bases are a match to TRBD1. Germline values: CDR1 LNHDA, CDR2 SQIVND (reference sequence). The trim removed 7 bases at V and 7 bases at J, leaving 10 bases unmatched. This CDR3 has 16 residues. As DNA, the CDR3 is TGTGCCAGTAAGAAAGGGACAGGGGGCTTCGGCGGGGAGCTGTTTTTT. It codes for CASKKGTGGFGGELFF.

The V call is TRBV6-1, the J call TRBJ2-4; TRBD1 matches at 8 bases. Germline CDR1 is MNHNS and CDR2 is SASEGT. The CDR3 has 17 amino acids. With 1 base clipped from V and 1 base from J, the junction kept 6 bases outside the gene matches. The CDR3 region is CASSEGSQGAAKNIQYF. In DNA form, the CDR3 reads TGTGCCAGCAGTGAAGGGTCCCAGGGGGCTGCCAAAAACATTCAGTACTTC.

The V and J genes are TRBV19 and TRBJ1-5; no clear D gene. Germline V gene data show CDR1 as LNHDA and CDR2 as SQIVND (reference sequence). The CDR3 totals 16 residues. The V and J ends lost 3 bases and 1 base respectively, with 13 bases between them. CDR3 coding DNA: TGTGCCAGTAGTATTGCCGGCGCCGTAAGCAATCAGCCCCAGCATTTT. Translated, it gives CASSIAGAVSNQPQHF.

J is TRBJ1-2 and V is TRBV6-1; 7 bases fit TRBD1. The CDR3 is 15 residues long. With 4 bases clipped from V and 1 base from J, the junction kept 6 bases outside the gene matches. Looked up from germline, CDR1 is MNHNS and CDR2 is SASEGT. The CDR3 DNA is TGTGCCAGCAGTGTAGGGGCAGGGGGTAACTATGGCTACACCTTC. It codes for CASSVGAGGNYGYTF.

The chain couples TRBV7-2 to TRBJ1-2, with TRBD1 matching 7 bases. V shed 5 bases and J 0 bases; nucleotides not matched to a gene: 6. The germline gives CDR1 SGHTA, CDR2 FQGNSA. The CDR3 totals 15 residues. DNA for the CDR3: TGTGCCAGCAGCACGTACCAGGGGGCTAACTATGGCTACACCTTC. This translates into CASSTYQGANYGYTF.

The gene calls are TRBV20-1 and TRBJ2-3; 9 nucleotides match TRBD2. The CDR3 sequence is 16 residues long. The V and J ends lost 0 bases and 6 bases, in that order; junction bases with no gene match: 10. Germline CDR1 reads DFQATT; CDR2 reads SNEGSKA (reference sequence). The CDR3 DNA reads TGCAGTGCTAGAGATTGGTTCGGCGGGGGGGCCGATACGCAGTATTTT. Translation gives CSARDWFGGGADTQYF.

This chain links TRBV11-3 with TRBJ1-6; D gene unclear. The CDR3 runs to 15 residues. CDR1 is SGHNT and CDR2 is YENEEA in the germline V gene. Trimming pared 0 bases from V and 6 bases from J, leaving 9 bases between. CDR3 protein: CASSLEGSGNSPLHF. CDR3 nucleotide sequence: TGTGCCAGCAGCTTAGAGGGGAGTGGTAATTCACCCCTCCACTTT.

This clonotype is medium-sized. The chain has TRBV7-9 and TRBJ1-4; D is perhaps TRBD1 (5 bases). V was shortened by 2 bases and J by 8 bases, with 18 bases between the two germline ends. The CDR3 is 16 residues long. Germline CDR1 is SEHNR and CDR2 is FQNEAQ (reference sequence). The CDR3 DNA reads TGTGCCAGCAGCTTAATTTTTTCTTCCAAGGGGGAAAAACTGTTTTTT. This translates into CASSLIFSSKGEKLFF.

The chain recombines TRBV5-3 with TRBJ2-1; the match to TRBD1 covers 7 bases. TRBV5-3 is flagged as an ORF with uncertain function. V was clipped by 4 bases and J by 1 base; unmatched bases: 2. The CDR3 is 14 residues long. The CDR3 loop is CARSRDSSYNEQFF. The DNA for the CDR3 is TGTGCCAGAAGCCGGGACAGTTCCTACAATGAGCAGTTCTTC.

V and J are TRBV7-9 and TRBJ1-1; 8 bases align to TRBD1. This CDR3 comprises 13 residues. V dropped 11 bases and J dropped 5; count of bases not matched to a gene: 10. From germline, CDR1 is SEHNR and CDR2 FQNEAQ (reference sequence). CDR3 region: CAAAPGGRTEAFF. Here the CDR3 DNA reads TGTGCCGCCGCCCCAGGGGGCCGGACTGAAGCTTTCTTT.

The chain combines TRBV2 with TRBJ1-3; D is ambiguous. The CDR3 runs 14 residues. Germline CDR1 reads SNHLY; CDR2 reads FYNNEI. Trimming shortened V by 4 bases and J by 0 bases, and 7 bases separated the two germline ends. CDR3 DNA sequence: TGTGCCAGCAGTGGCGTGGCCTCTGGAAACACCATATATTTT. The encoded protein is CASSGVASGNTIYF.

The table lists this clonotype with a count of one. This sequence joins TRBV15 and TRBJ2-5; D uncertain. CDR3 length: 14 amino acids. V was cut by 0 bases and J by 2 bases, with 7 bases left in between. CDR1 and CDR2 (germline): LNHNV, YYDKDF (reference sequence). The CDR3 is CATSRDTAQETQYF. For the CDR3, the DNA is TGTGCCACCAGCAGAGATACCGCTCAAGAGACCCAGTACTTC.

The V and J genes are TRBV6-2 or TRBV6-3 and TRBJ1-5; no clear D. CDR1 and CDR2 from the germline V gene are MNHEY and SVGEGT. CDR3 length: 14 amino acids. V dropped 5 bases and J dropped 0 bases, with 8 bases sitting between them. For the CDR3, the DNA is TGTGCCAGCAGTCCTACAACTAGCAATCAGCCCCAGCATTTT. As protein: CASSPTTSNQPQHF.

The genes are TRBV14 and TRBJ1-1; TRBD1 matches at 7 bases. CDR1 SGHDN and CDR2 FVKESK come from the germline V gene. V was clipped by 0 bases and J by 10 bases; unmatched bases: 11. There are 15 residues in the CDR3. CDR3 nucleotides: TGTGCCAGCAGCCAAGATGGGTCAGGGGGGCGTGGAGCTTTCTTT. Translated, it gives CASSQDGSGGRGAFF.